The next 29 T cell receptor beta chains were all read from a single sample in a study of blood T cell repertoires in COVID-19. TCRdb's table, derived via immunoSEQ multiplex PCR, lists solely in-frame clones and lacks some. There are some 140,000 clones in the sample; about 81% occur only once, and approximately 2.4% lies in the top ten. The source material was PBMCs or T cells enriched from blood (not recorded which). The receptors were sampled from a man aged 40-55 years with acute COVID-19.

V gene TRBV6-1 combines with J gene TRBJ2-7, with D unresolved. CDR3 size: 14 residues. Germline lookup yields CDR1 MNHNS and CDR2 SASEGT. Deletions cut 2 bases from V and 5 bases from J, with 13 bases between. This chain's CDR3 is CASSERESNDEQYF. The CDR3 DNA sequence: TGTGCCAGCAGTGAACGAGAGAGCAATGACGAGCAGTACTTC.

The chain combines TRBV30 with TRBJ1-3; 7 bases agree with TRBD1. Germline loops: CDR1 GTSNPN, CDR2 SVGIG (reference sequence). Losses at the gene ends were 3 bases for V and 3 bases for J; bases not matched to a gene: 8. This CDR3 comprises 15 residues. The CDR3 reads CAWSTGQVGGNTIYF. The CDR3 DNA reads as TGTGCCTGGAGCACCGGACAGGTCGGTGGAAACACCATATATTTT. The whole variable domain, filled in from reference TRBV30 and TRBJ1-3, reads SQTIHQWPATLVQPVGSPLSLECTVEGTSNPNLYWYRQAAGRGLQLLFYSVGIGQISSEVPQNLSASRPQDRQFILSSKKLLLSDSGFYLCAWSTGQVGGNTIYFGEGSWLTVV.

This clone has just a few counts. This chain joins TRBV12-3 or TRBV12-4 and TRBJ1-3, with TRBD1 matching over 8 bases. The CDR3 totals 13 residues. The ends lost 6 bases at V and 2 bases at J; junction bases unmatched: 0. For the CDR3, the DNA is TGTGCCAGCAGGACAGGGGCTGGAAACACCATATATTTT. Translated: CASRTGAGNTIYF.

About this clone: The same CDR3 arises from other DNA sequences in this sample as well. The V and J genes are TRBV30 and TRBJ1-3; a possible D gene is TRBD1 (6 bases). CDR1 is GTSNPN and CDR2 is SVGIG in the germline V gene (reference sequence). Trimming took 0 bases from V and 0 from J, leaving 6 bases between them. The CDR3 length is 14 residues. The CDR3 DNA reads TGTGCCTGGAGTGTAGGGGGCTCTGGAAACACCATATATTTT. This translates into CAWSVGGSGNTIYF.

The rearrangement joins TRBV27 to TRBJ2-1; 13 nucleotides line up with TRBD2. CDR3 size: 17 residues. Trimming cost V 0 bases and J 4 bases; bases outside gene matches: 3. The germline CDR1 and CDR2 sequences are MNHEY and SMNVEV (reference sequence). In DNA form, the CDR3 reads TGTGCCAGCAGTTTATCATCGACTAGCGGGGGGTACAATGAGCAGTTCTTC. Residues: CASSLSSTSGGYNEQFF.

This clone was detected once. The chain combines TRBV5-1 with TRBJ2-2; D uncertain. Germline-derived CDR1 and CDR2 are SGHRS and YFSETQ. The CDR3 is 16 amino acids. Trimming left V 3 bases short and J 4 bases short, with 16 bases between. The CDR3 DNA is TGCGCCAGCAGCTCCCAGGCCGAGCTTAGCACCGGGGAGCTGTTTTTT. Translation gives CASSSQAELSTGELFF.

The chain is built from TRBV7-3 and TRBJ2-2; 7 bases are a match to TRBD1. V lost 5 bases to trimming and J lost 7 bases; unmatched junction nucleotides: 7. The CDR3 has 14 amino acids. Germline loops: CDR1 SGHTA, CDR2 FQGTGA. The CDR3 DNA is TGTGCCAGCAGCGCCGGGACAGATGTCGGGGAGCTGTTTTTT. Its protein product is CASSAGTDVGELFF.

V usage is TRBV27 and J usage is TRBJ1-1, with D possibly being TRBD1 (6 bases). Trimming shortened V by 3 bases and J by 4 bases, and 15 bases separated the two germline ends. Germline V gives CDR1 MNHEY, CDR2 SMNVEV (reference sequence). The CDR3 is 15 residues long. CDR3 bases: TGTGCCAGCAGTTTTAGGGAGGGAGGGGGCACTGAAGCTTTCTTT. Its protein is CASSFREGGGTEAFF.

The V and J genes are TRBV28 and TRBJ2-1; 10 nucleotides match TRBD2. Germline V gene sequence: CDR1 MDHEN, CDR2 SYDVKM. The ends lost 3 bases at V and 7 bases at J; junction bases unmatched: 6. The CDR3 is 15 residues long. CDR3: CASSLPSGRGNEQFF. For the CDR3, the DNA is TGTGCCAGCAGTTTGCCTAGCGGGAGAGGGAATGAGCAGTTCTTC.

CDR3 sequence reads: CASSVQGHTEAFF. The CDR3 coding sequence is TGTGCCAGTAGTGTCCAGGGTCATACTGAAGCTTTCTTT. This chain links TRBV19 with TRBJ1-1; weak D call: TRBD1 (5 bases). Trimming stripped 5 bases from V and 5 bases from J, with 12 bases between. This CDR3 contains 13 residues. CDR1 and CDR2 from the germline V gene are LNHDA and SQIVND (reference sequence). Full variable domain (remainder filled in from reference TRBV19 and TRBJ1-1): DGGITQSPKYLFRKEGQNVTLSCEQNLNHDAMYWYRQDPGQGLRLIYYSQIVNDFQKGDIAEGYSVSREKKESFPLTVTSAQKNPTAFYLCASSVQGHTEAFFGQGTRLTVV.

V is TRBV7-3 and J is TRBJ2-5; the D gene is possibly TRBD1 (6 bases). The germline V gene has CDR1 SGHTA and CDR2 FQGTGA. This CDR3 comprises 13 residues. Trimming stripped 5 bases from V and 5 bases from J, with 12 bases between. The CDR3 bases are TGTGCCAGCAGCGCCAACAGGGAGGAGACCCAGTACTTC. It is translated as CASSANREETQYF.

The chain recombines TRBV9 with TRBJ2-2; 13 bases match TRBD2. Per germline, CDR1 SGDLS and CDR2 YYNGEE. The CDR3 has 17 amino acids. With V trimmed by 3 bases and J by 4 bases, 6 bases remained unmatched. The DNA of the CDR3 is TGTGCCAGCAGCGCGTTGACTAGCGGGAGGATCACCGGGGAGCTGTTTTTT. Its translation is CASSALTSGRITGELFF. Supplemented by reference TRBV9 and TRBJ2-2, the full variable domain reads DSGVTQTPKHLITATGQRVTLRCSPRSGDLSVYWYQQSLDQGLQFLIQYYNGEERAKGNILERFSAQQFPDLHSELNLSSLELGDSALYFCASSALTSGRITGELFFGEGSRLTVL.

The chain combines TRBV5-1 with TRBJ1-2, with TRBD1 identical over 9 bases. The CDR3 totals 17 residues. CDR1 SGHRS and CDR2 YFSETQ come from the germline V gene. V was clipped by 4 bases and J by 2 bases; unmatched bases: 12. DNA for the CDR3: TGCGCCAGCAGCAAATCGTTGCGGGACAGGGACAACTATGGCTACACCTTC. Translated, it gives CASSKSLRDRDNYGYTF.

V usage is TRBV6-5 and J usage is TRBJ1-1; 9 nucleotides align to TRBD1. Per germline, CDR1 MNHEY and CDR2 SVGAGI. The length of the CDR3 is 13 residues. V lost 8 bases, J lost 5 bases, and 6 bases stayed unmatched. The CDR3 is CASWTGEVTEAFF. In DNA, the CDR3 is TGTGCCAGCTGGACAGGGGAGGTGACTGAAGCTTTCTTT.

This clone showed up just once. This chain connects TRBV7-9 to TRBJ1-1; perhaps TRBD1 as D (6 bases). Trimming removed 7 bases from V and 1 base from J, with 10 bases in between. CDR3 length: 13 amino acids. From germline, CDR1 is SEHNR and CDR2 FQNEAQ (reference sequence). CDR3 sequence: CASNRRGNTEAFF. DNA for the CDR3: TGTGCCAGCAACCGCAGGGGGAACACTGAAGCTTTCTTT.

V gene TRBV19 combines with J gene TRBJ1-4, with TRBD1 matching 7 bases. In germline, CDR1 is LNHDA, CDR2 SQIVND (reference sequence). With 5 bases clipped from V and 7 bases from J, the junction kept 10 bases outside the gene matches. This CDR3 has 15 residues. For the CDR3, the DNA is TGTGCCAGTAGTTGGCAGGCAGGGGGGAGTGAAAAACTGTTTTTT. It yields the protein CASSWQAGGSEKLFF.

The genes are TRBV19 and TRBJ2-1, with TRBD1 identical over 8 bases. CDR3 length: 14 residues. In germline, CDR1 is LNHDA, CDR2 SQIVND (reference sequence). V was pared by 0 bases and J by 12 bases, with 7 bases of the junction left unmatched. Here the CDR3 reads CASSIDPDREPQFF. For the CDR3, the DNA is TGTGCCAGTAGTATAGATCCGGACAGGGAGCCGCAGTTCTTC.

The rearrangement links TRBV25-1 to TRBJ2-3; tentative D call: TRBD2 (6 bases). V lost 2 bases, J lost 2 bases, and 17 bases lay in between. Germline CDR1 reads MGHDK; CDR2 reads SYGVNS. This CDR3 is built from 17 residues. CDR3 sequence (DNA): TGTGCCAGCAGTGAACCAGAATACTCGGGACTCACAGATACGCAGTATTTT. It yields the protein CASSEPEYSGLTDTQYF.

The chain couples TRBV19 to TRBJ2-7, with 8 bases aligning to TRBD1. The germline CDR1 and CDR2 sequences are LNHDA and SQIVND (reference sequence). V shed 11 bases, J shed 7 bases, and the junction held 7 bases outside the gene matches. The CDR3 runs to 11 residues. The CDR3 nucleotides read TGTGCCGGACACAGGGGGAAGGAGCAGTACTTC. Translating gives CAGHRGKEQYF.

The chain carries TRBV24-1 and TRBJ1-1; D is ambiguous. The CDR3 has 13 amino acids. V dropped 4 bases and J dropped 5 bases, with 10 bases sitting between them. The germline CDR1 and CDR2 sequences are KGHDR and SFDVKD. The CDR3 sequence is CATSDLDSTEAFF. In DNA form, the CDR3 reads TGTGCCACCAGTGACTTGGACTCAACTGAAGCTTTCTTT.

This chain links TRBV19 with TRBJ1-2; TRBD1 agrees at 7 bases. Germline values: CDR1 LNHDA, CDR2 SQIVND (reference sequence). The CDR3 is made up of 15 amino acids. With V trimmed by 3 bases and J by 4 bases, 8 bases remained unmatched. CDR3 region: CASSMGPGQSYGYTF. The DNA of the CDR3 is TGTGCCAGTAGTATGGGGCCGGGACAGTCCTATGGCTACACCTTC.

CDR3 DNA sequence: TGTGCCGGGGGACAGGGATTAATGCAGCCCCAGCATTTT. Translation gives CAGGQGLMQPQHF. J is TRBJ1-5 and V is TRBV2, with TRBD1 identical over 9 bases. CDR1 is SNHLY and CDR2 is FYNNEI in the germline V gene. The ends lost 11 bases at V and 7 bases at J; junction bases unmatched: 9. This CDR3 contains 13 residues.

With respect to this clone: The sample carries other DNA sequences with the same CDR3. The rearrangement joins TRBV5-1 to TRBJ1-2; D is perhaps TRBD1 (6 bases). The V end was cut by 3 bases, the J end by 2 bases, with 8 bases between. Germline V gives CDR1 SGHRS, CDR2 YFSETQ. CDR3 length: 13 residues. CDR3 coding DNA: TGCGCCAGCAGCTCCCAGGGGAACTATGGCTACACCTTC. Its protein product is CASSSQGNYGYTF.

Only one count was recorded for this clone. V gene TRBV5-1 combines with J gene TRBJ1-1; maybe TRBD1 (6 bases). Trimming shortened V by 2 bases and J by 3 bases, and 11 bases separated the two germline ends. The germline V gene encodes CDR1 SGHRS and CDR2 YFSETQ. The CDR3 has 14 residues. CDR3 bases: TGCGCCAGCAGCTTAGAAGGGGGGGACACTGAAGCTTTCTTT. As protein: CASSLEGGDTEAFF.

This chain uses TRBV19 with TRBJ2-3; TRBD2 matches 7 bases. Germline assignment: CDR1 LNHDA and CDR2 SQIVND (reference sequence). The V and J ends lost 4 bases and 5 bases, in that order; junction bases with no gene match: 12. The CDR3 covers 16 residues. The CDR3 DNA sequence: TGTGCCAGTAGTAGGGAAACGGGAGGTGGTGAAGATACGCAGTATTTT. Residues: CASSRETGGGEDTQYF.

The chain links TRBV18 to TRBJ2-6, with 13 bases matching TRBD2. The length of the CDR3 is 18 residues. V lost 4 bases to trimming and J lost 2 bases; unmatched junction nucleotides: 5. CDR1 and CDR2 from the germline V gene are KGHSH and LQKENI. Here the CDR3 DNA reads TGTGCCAGCTCACAGCGACTAGCGGGGGGAACTGGGGCCAACGTCCTGACTTTC. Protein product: CASSQRLAGGTGANVLTF.

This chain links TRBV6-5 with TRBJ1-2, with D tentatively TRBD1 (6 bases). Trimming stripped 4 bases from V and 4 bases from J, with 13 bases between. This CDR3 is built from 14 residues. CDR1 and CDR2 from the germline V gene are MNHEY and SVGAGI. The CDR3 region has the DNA TGTGCCAGCAGTTTCGGGACATCCATCTATGGCTACACCTTC. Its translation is CASSFGTSIYGYTF.

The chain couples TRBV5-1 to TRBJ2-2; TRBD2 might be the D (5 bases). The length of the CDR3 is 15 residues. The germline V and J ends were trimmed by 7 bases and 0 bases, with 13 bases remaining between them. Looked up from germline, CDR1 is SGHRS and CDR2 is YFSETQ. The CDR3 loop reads CASAGMSPNTGELFF. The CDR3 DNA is TGCGCCAGCGCCGGGATGTCCCCGAACACCGGGGAGCTGTTTTTT. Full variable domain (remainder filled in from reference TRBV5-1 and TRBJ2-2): KAGVTQTPRYLIKTRGQQVTLSCSPISGHRSVSWYQQTPGQGLQFLFEYFSETQRNKGNFPGRFSGRQFSNSRSEMNVSTLELGDSALYLCASAGMSPNTGELFFGEGSRLTVL.

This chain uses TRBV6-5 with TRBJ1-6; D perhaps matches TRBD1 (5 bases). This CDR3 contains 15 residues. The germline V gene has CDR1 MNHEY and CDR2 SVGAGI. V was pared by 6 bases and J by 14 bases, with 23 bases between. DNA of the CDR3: TGTGCCAGCAGACCTATGGGGACTCTCTACGAGACCCTCCACTTT. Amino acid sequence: CASRPMGTLYETLHF.